The T cell receptor (beta chain) described here comes from a study of T cells in Graves' hyperthyroidism and ophthalmopathy. Patients aged 18 to 65 had newly diagnosed hyperthyroidism lasting under 2 months. From RNA transcripts, TCR beta CDR3 regions were amplified. HTBI primers were employed in a first-round RT-PCR of the TCR CDR3. TCRdb independently ran MiXCR on the multiplex PCR reads; one entry per CDR3 protein. This sample has a few hundred thousand distinct CDR3 sequences; approximately 20% occur once, and the top ten carry about 3.7%. This CDR3 has 14 amino acids. The V gene's germline CDR1 is SGHRS and CDR2 YFSETQ. Trimming took off 1 base at V and 4 bases at J, with 8 bases between the two ends. Only a few counts were recorded for this clonotype. The antigen is not known. Overall study findings and caveats: Researchers report that a 13 V-J model separated ophthalmopathy from stable hyperthyroidism. Most thyroid-expanded clonotypes above 0.001 were also found in blood.

The specimen was blood. The J gene is TRBJ2-2, the V gene TRBV5-1; a weak D match, TRBD1 (5 bases). This sequence originates from a woman under 30 with Graves' hyperthyroidism. Here the CDR3 DNA reads TGCGCCAGCAGCTTGACCAGGGTCACCGGGGAGCTGTTTTTT. Its translation: CASSLTRVTGELFF. The full variable domain, with the rest looked up from reference TRBV5-1 and TRBJ2-2, is KAGVTQTPRYLIKTRGQQVTLSCSPISGHRSVSWYQQTPGQGLQFLFEYFSETQRNKGNFPGRFSGRQFSNSRSEMNVSTLELGDSALYLCASSLTRVTGELFFGEGSRLTVL.